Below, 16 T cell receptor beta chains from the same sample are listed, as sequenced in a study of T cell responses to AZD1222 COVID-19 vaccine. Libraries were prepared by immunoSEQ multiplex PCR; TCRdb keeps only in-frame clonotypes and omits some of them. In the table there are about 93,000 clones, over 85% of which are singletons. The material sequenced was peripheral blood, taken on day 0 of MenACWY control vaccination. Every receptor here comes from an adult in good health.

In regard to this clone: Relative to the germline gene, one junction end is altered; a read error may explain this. Here the CDR3 DNA reads TGTGCCAGCAGTGAGGAAAACTGGAATTTGCGCTTC. Amino acid sequence: CASSEENWNLRF. The rearrangement uses TRBV2 and TRBJ2-7; D call uncertain. Germline V gene lookup returns CDR1 SNHLY and CDR2 FYNNEI. The CDR3 has 12 residues.

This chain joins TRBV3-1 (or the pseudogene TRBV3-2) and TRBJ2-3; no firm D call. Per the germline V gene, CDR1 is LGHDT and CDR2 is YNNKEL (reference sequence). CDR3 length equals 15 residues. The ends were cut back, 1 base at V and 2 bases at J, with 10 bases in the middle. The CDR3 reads CASSQAEGYTDTQYF. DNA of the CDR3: TGTGCCAGCAGCCAAGCTGAAGGGTACACAGATACGCAGTATTTT.

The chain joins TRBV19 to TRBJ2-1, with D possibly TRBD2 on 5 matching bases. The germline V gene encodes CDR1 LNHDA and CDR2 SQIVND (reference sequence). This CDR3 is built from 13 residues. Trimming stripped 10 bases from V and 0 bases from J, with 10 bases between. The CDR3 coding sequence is TGTGCCACCTCGGGGAGCTCCTACAATGAGCAGTTCTTC. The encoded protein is CATSGSSYNEQFF.

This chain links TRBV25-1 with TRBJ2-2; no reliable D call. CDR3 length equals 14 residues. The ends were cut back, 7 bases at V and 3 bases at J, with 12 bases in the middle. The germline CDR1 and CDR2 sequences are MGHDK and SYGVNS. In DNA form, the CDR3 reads TGTGCCAGCACACCCGCCCCTTACACCGGGGAGCTGTTTTTT. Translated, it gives CASTPAPYTGELFF.

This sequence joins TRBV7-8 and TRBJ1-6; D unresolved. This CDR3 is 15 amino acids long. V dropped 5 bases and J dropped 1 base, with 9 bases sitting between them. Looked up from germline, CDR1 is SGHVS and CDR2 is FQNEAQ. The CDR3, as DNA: TGTGCCAGCAGCCCCCCGGGGTCCTATAATTCACCCCTCCACTTT. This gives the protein CASSPPGSYNSPLHF. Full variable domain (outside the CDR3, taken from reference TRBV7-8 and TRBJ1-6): GAGVSQSPRYKVAKRGQDVALRCDPISGHVSLFWYQQALGQGPEFLTYFQNEAQLDKSGLPSDRFFAERPEGSVSTLKIQRTQQEDSAVYLCASSPPGSYNSPLHFGNGTRLTVT.

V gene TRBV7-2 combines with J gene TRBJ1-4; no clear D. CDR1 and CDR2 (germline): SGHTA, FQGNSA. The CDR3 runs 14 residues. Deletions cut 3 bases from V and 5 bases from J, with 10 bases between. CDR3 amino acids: CASSFLGRNEKLFF. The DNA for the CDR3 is TGTGCCAGCAGCTTCTTAGGAAGGAATGAAAAACTGTTTTTT. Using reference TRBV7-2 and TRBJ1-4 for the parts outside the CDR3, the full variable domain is GAGVSQSPSNKVTEKGKDVELRCDPISGHTALYWYRQSLGQGLEFLIYFQGNSAPDKSGLPSDRFSAERTGGSVSTLTIQRTQQEDSAVYLCASSFLGRNEKLFFGSGTQLSVL.

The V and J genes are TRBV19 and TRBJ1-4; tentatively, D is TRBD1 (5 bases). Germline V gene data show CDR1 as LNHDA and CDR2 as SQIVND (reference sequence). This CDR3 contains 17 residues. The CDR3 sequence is CAAVMGLSLRDNEKLFF. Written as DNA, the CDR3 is TGTGCAGCGGTAATGGGACTCTCCCTTCGGGATAATGAAAAACTGTTTTTT.

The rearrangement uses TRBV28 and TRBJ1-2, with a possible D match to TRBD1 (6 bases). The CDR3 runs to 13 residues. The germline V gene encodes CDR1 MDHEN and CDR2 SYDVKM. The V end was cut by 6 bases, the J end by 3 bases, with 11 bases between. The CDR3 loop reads CASRAGQHYGYTF. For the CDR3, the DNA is TGTGCCAGCAGGGCCGGACAGCACTATGGCTACACCTTC.

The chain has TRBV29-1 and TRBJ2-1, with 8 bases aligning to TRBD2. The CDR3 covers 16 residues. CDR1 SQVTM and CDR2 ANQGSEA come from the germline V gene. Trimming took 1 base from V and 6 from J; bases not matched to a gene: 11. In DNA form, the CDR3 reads TGCAGCGTTGAAGGCCGAAGGACTAGCCTCCTCAATGAGCAGTTCTTC. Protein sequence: CSVEGRRTSLLNEQFF.

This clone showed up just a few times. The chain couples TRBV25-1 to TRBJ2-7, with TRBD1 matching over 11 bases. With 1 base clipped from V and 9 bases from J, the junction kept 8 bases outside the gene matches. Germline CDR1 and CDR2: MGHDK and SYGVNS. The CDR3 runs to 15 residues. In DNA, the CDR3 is TGTGCCAGCAGTGAATCGTCGCGGACAGGGGGCGGGCAGTACTTC. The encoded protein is CASSESSRTGGGQYF.

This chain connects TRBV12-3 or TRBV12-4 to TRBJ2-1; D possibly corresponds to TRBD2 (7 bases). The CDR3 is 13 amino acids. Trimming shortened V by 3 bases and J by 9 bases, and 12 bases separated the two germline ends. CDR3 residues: CASSLGGRGEQFF. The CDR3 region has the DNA TGTGCCAGCAGTTTGGGGGGGCGGGGTGAGCAGTTCTTC.

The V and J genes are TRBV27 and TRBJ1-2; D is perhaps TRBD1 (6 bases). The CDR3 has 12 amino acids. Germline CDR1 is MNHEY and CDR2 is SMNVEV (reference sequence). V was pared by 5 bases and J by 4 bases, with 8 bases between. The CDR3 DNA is TGTGCCAGCAGTGCAGGGGTCTATGGCTACACCTTC. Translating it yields CASSAGVYGYTF.

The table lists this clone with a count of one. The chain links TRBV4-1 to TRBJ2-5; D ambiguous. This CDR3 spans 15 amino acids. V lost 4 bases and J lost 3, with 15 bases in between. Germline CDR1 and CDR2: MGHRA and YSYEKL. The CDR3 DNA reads TGCGCCAGCAGCCCCGAGGTTAGACGTAAAGAGACCCAGTACTTC. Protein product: CASSPEVRRKETQYF.

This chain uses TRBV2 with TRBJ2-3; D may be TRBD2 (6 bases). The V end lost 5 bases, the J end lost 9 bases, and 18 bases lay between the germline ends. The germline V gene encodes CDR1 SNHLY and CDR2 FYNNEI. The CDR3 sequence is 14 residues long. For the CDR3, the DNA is TGTGCCAGCAGTAAACTTGGGGGGTCGGGGACGCAGTATTTT. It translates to CASSKLGGSGTQYF.

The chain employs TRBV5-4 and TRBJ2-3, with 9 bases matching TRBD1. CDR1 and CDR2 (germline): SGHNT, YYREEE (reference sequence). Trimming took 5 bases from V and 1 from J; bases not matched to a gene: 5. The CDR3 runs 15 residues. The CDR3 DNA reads TGTGCCAGCAGATACCGGACAGGGGGCACAGATACGCAGTATTTT. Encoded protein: CASRYRTGGTDTQYF.

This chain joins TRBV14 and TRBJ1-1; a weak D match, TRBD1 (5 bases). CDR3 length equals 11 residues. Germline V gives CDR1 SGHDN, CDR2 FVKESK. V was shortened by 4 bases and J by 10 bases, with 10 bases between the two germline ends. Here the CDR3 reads CASSLGTRAFF. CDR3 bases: TGTGCCAGCAGCCTTGGGACCAGAGCTTTCTTT.